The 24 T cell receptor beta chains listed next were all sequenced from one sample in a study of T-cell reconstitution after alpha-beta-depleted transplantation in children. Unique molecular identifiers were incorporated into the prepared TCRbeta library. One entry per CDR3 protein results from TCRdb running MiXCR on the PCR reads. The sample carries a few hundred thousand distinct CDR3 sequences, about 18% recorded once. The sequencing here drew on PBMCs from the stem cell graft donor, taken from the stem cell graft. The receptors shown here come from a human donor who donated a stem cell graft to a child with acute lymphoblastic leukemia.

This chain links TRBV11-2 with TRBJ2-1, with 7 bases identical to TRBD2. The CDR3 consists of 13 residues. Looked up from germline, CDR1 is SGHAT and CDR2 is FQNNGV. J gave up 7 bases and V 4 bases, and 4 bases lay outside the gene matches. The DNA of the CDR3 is TGTGCCAGCAGCTGGGGAGGGCGGAATGAGCAGTTCTTC. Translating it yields CASSWGGRNEQFF.

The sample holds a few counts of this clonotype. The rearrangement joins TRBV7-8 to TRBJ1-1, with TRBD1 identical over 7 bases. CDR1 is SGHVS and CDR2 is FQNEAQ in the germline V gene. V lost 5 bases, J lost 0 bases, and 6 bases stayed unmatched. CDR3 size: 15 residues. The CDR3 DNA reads TGTGCCAGCAGCAGCTTCGACAGGGTGAACACTGAAGCTTTCTTT. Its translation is CASSSFDRVNTEAFF.

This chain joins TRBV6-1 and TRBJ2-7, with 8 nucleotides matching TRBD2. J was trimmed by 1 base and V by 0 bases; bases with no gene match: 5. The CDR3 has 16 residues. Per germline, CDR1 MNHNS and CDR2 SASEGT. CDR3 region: CASSEARGGRSYEQYF. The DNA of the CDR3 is TGTGCCAGCAGTGAAGCGCGCGGCGGGAGGTCCTACGAGCAGTACTTC.

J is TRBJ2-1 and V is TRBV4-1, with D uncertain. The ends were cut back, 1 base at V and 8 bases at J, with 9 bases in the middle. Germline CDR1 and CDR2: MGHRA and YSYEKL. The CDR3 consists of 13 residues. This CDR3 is CASSQGRLDEQFF. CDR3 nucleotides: TGCGCCAGCAGCCAAGGGCGGCTGGATGAGCAGTTCTTC.

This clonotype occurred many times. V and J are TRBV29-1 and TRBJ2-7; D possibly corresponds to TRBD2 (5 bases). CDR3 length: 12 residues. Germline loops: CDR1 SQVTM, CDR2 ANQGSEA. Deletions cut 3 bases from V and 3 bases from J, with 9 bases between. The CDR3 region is CSVEVGDYEQYF. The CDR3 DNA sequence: TGCAGCGTTGAGGTCGGGGACTACGAGCAGTACTTC.

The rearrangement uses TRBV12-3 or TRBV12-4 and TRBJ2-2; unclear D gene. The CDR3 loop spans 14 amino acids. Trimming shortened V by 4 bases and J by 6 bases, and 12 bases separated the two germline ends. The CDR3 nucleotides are TGTGCCAGCAGTTCCCAACTTTTGGCCGGGGAGCTGTTTTTT. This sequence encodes CASSSQLLAGELFF.

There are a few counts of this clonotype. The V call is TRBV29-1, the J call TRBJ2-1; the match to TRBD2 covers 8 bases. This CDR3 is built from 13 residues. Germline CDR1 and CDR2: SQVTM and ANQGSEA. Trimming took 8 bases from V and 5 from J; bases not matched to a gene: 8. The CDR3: CSTREGLNNEQFF. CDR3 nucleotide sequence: TGCAGCACTCGGGAGGGCCTCAACAATGAGCAGTTCTTC.

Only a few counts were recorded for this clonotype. The CDR3: CASSPQPDRDQETQYF. Written as DNA, the CDR3 is TGCGCCAGCAGCCCCCAACCCGACAGGGACCAAGAGACCCAGTACTTC. The chain links TRBV4-1 to TRBJ2-5; 7 nucleotides agree with TRBD1. The CDR3 has 16 residues. V lost 4 bases and J lost 0; bases outside the gene matches: 8. CDR1 MGHRA and CDR2 YSYEKL come from the germline V gene.

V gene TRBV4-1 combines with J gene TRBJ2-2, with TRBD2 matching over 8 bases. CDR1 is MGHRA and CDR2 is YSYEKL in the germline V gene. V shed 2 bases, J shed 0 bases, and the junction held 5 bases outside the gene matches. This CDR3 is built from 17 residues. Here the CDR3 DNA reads TGCGCCAGCAGCCAAAGCGGGAGTGCCGCGAACACCGGGGAGCTGTTTTTT. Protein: CASSQSGSAANTGELFF.

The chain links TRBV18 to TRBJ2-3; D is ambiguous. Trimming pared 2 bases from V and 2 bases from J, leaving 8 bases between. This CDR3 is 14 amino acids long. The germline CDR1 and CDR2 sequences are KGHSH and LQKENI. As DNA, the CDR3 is TGTGCCAGCTCACCAAGGCGGTCCACAGATACGCAGTATTTT. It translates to CASSPRRSTDTQYF. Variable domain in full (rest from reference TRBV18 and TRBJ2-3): NAGVMQNPRHLVRRRGQEARLRCSPMKGHSHVYWYRQLPEEGLKFMVYLQKENIIDESGMPKERFSAEFPKEGPSILRIQQVVRGDSAAYFCASSPRRSTDTQYFGPGTRLTVL.

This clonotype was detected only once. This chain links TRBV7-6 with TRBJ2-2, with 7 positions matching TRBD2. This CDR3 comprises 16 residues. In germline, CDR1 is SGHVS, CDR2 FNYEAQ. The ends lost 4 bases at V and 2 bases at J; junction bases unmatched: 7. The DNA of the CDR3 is TGTGCCAGCAGCTCCACCCGACTAGCTAACACCGGGGAGCTGTTTTTT. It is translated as CASSSTRLANTGELFF.

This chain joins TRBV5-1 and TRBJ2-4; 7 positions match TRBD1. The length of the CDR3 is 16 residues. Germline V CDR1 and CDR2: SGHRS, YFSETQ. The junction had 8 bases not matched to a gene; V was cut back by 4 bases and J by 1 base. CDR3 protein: CASSGVQGVAKNIQYF. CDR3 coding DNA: TGCGCCAGCAGCGGGGTGCAGGGGGTGGCCAAAAACATTCAGTACTTC.

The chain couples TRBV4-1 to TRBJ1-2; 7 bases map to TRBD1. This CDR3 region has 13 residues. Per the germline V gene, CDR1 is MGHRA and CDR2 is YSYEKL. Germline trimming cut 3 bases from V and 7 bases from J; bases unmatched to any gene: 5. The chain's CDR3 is CASSQTGLGGYTF. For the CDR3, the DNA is TGCGCCAGCAGCCAGACAGGGCTGGGTGGCTACACCTTC.

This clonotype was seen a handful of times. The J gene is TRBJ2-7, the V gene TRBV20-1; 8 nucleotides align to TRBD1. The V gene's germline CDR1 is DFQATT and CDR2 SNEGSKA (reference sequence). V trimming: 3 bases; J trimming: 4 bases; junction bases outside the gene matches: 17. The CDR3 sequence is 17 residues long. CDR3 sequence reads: CSARVVGQAWVPYEQYF. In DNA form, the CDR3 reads TGCAGTGCTAGGGTTGTGGGACAGGCCTGGGTCCCTTACGAGCAGTACTTC.

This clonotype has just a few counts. The CDR3 coding sequence is TGTGCCAGCAAGCCGGGACTAGCGGGCCGACGCTCCTACAATGAGCAGTTCTTC. Residues: CASKPGLAGRRSYNEQFF. V usage is TRBV12-3 or TRBV12-4 and J usage is TRBJ2-1; 12 bases line up with TRBD2. The V segment lost 7 bases and the J segment 0 bases; nucleotides outside the gene matches: 10. This CDR3 is 18 amino acids long.

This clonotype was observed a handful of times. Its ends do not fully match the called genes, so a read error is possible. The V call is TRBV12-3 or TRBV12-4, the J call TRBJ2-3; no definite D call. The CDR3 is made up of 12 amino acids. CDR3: CASRGNADTQYF. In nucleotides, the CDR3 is TGTGCAAGCAGAGGCAACGCAGATACGCAGTATTTT.

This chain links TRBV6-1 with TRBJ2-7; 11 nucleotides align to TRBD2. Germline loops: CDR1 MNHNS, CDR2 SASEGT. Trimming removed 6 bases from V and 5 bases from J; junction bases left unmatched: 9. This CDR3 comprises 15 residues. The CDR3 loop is CASSDPTSGIDEQYF. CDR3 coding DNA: TGTGCCAGCAGCGATCCGACTAGCGGGATCGACGAGCAGTACTTC.

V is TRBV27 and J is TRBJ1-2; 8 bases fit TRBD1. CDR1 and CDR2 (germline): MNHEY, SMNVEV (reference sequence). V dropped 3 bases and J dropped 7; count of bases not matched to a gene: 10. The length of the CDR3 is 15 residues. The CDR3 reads CASSFDRGHVPGYTF. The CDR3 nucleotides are TGTGCCAGCAGTTTCGACAGGGGTCACGTTCCTGGCTACACCTTC.

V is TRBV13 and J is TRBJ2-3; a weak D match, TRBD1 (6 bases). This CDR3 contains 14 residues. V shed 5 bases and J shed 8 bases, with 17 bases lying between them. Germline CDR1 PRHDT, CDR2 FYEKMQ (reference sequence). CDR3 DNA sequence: TGTGCCAGCAGCCCCGGGACAAACATGCCTACGCAGTATTTT. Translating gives CASSPGTNMPTQYF. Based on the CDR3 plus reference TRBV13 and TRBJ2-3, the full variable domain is AAGVIQSPRHLIKEKRETATLKCYPIPRHDTVYWYQQGPGQDPQFLISFYEKMQSDKGSIPDRFSAQQFSDYHSELNMSSLELGDSALYFCASSPGTNMPTQYFGPGTRLTVL.

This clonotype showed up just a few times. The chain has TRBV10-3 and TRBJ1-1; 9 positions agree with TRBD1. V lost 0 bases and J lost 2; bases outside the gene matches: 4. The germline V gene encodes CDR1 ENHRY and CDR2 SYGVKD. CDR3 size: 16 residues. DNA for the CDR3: TGTGCCATCAGTGAGTCCCCGGGACAGGGTAACACTGAAGCTTTCTTT. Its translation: CAISESPGQGNTEAFF.

For the CDR3, the DNA is TGTGCCAGCAGCTACCCCCTACAGGGGAGGAGAGGAGCTTTCTTT. It specifies CASSYPLQGRRGAFF. V and J are TRBV12-3 or TRBV12-4 and TRBJ1-1, with TRBD1 matching 7 bases. The CDR3 length is 15 residues. V lost 6 bases to trimming and J lost 10 bases; unmatched junction nucleotides: 17.

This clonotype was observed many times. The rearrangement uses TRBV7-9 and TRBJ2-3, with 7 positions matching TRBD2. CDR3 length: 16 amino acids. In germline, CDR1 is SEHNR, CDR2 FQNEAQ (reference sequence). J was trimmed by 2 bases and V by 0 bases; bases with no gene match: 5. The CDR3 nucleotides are TGTGCCAGCAGCTTAGCGCTAACTAGCGACACAGATACGCAGTATTTT. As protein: CASSLALTSDTDTQYF.

CDR3 DNA: TGCAGCGTTGCCGGGACTAGCGGATTCTACGAGCAGTACTTC. Encoded protein: CSVAGTSGFYEQYF. The chain carries TRBV29-1 and TRBJ2-7; 11 positions agree with TRBD2. Germline lookup yields CDR1 SQVTM and CDR2 ANQGSEA. J was trimmed by 3 bases and V by 4 bases; bases with no gene match: 5. This CDR3 region has 14 residues.

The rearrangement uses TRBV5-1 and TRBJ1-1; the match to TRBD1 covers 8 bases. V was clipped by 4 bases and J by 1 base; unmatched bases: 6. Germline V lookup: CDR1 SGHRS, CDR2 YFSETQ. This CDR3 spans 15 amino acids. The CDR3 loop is CASSDDRGGNTEAFF. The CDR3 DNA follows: TGCGCCAGCAGCGACGACAGGGGTGGGAACACTGAAGCTTTCTTT.